Listed here are 25 T cell receptor beta chains from one sample, sequenced in a study of cytomegalovirus exposure and HLA in healthy donors. The table came from immunoSEQ multiplex PCR; TCRdb's copy has only in-frame clones and leaves some out. This repertoire shows 250,000 to 350,000 clones, about nine tenths found once; its top ten account for about 0.8%. Sequencing was done on a sample of PBMCs. The origin of the receptors is a woman aged 18 to 35 in good health and CMV-seronegative.

The rearrangement uses TRBV27 and TRBJ2-3; 7 bases are a match to TRBD2. The V gene's germline CDR1 is MNHEY and CDR2 SMNVEV (reference sequence). This CDR3 comprises 15 residues. With V trimmed by 7 bases and J by 2 bases, 9 bases remained unmatched. The CDR3 DNA reads as TGTGCCAGCACCTTCTTGGGGAGGGTCACAGATACGCAGTATTTT. Protein: CASTFLGRVTDTQYF.

This chain connects TRBV19 to TRBJ1-1, with TRBD1 as a possible D gene (6 bases). Trimming took off 7 bases at V and 5 bases at J, with 23 bases between the two ends. The CDR3 loop spans 16 amino acids. Germline loops: CDR1 LNHDA, CDR2 SQIVND (reference sequence). The CDR3 coding sequence is TGTGCCAGTACAGGTGGGGGCCTGGGAAGAGATACTGAAGCTTTCTTT. Translated: CASTGGGLGRDTEAFF. Drawing the rest from reference TRBV19 and TRBJ1-1, the complete variable domain is DGGITQSPKYLFRKEGQNVTLSCEQNLNHDAMYWYRQDPGQGLRLIYYSQIVNDFQKGDIAEGYSVSREKKESFPLTVTSAQKNPTAFYLCASTGGGLGRDTEAFFGQGTRLTVV.

V and J are TRBV27 and TRBJ1-2, with TRBD1 identical over 7 bases. The V and J ends lost 0 bases and 8 bases, in that order; junction bases with no gene match: 3. Germline CDR1 reads MNHEY; CDR2 reads SMNVEV (reference sequence). CDR3 length: 13 amino acids. This CDR3 reads CASSLSQGGGYTF. For the CDR3, the DNA is TGTGCCAGCAGTTTATCGCAGGGGGGCGGCTACACCTTC.

The chain has TRBV5-6 and TRBJ1-2; TRBD1 aligns across 7 bases. Trimming cost V 0 bases and J 7 bases; bases outside gene matches: 6. The CDR3 has 14 amino acids. Germline-derived CDR1 and CDR2 are SGHDT and YYEEEE. CDR3 sequence (DNA): TGTGCCAGCAGCTTGGACAGGGGATTAGGTGGCTACACCTTC. Protein: CASSLDRGLGGYTF.

The V gene is TRBV4-2, the J gene TRBJ2-5; 11 nucleotides align to TRBD2. This CDR3 is built from 15 residues. The germline V gene encodes CDR1 LGHNA and CDR2 YNFKEQ. The J segment lost 5 bases and the V segment lost 3 bases, leaving 5 bases of the junction unmatched. Here the CDR3 reads CASSQVAGGPETQYF. In DNA, the CDR3 is TGTGCCAGCAGCCAGGTAGCGGGAGGGCCGGAGACCCAGTACTTC.

CDR3 region: CASSQLFLGYEQYF. The CDR3 DNA reads as TGCGCCAGCAGCCAACTCTTCCTCGGCTACGAGCAGTACTTC. The chain uses TRBV4-1 and TRBJ2-7, with D uncertain. Trimming removed 2 bases from V and 3 bases from J, with 11 bases in between. Germline CDR1 reads MGHRA; CDR2 reads YSYEKL. The CDR3 extends over 14 amino acids.

The V call is TRBV6-6, the J call TRBJ1-5, with D perhaps matching TRBD1 (6 bases). The germline V and J ends were trimmed by 6 bases and 5 bases, with 17 bases remaining between them. The CDR3 is made up of 15 amino acids. Germline-derived CDR1 and CDR2 are MNHNY and SVGAGI (reference sequence). The CDR3 reads CASSKYTGYDQPQHF. The CDR3 region has the DNA TGTGCCAGCAGCAAGTATACAGGGTATGATCAGCCCCAGCATTTT.

The chain has TRBV5-4 and TRBJ2-1; D uncertain. The CDR3 covers 16 residues. V lost 3 bases and J 0 bases, leaving 13 bases between the germline ends. CDR1 and CDR2 (germline): SGHNT, YYREEE (reference sequence). This CDR3 is CASSSQPPSSYNEQFF. The CDR3 DNA is TGTGCCAGCAGCTCGCAACCTCCCAGCTCCTACAATGAGCAGTTCTTC.

The chain couples TRBV11-2 to TRBJ2-1; 9 bases are a match to TRBD2. CDR3 length: 14 residues. Germline lookup yields CDR1 SGHAT and CDR2 FQNNGV. Germline trimming cut 5 bases from V and 12 bases from J; bases unmatched to any gene: 11. CDR3 sequence (DNA): TGTGCCAGCAGCGCGGGACTAGCCCATAGTACGCAGTTCTTC. Its translation is CASSAGLAHSTQFF. Using reference TRBV11-2 and TRBJ2-1 for the parts outside the CDR3, the full variable domain is EAGVAQSPRYKIIEKRQSVAFWCNPISGHATLYWYQQILGQGPKLLIQFQNNGVVDDSQLPKDRFSAERLKGVDSTLKIQPAKLEDSAVYLCASSAGLAHSTQFFGPGTRLTVL.

The chain recombines TRBV7-8 with TRBJ2-1; 9 nucleotides align to TRBD2. Germline V lookup: CDR1 SGHVS, CDR2 FQNEAQ. The CDR3 is 19 residues long. J gave up 9 bases and V 4 bases, and 22 bases lay outside the gene matches. The CDR3 nucleotides are TGTGCCAGCAGCTCATCCCCCGCGGAGGGACTAGCAGTAACCGGTGAGCAGTTCTTC. Translating gives CASSSSPAEGLAVTGEQFF.

This chain links TRBV7-2 with TRBJ2-7, with 7 bases lining up with TRBD2. The junction had 10 bases not matched to a gene; V was cut back by 3 bases and J by 2 bases. This CDR3 is built from 16 residues. Germline V lookup: CDR1 SGHTA, CDR2 FQGNSA. In DNA form, the CDR3 reads TGTGCCAGCAGCTTTGCTACGGCTGGGGGGGCCTACGAGCAGTACTTC. Its translation: CASSFATAGGAYEQYF.

This clone came up a few times. The chain has TRBV4-1 and TRBJ1-2, with a tentative D call TRBD1 (6 bases). Germline CDR1 is MGHRA and CDR2 is YSYEKL. The CDR3 is 13 amino acids. The V and J ends lost 1 base and 7 bases respectively, with 10 bases between them. CDR3 sequence reads: CASSQGAGVGYTF. In nucleotides, the CDR3 is TGCGCCAGCAGCCAAGGGGCAGGGGTTGGCTACACCTTC.

The rearrangement uses TRBV7-6 and TRBJ2-1; 12 bases agree with TRBD1. This CDR3 comprises 20 residues. Germline V lookup: CDR1 SGHVS, CDR2 FNYEAQ. The V gene end was trimmed by 1 base and the J gene end by 4 bases; junction bases not matched to a gene: 14. The CDR3 DNA sequence: TGTGCCAGCAGCTTAGTCTTAGGCGGGACAGGGGGCGCTTTGTACAATGAGCAGTTCTTC. Residues: CASSLVLGGTGGALYNEQFF.

This clone appeared once. The V call is TRBV10-3, the J call TRBJ2-1; 7 bases fit TRBD2. V lost 2 bases and J lost 9; bases outside the gene matches: 10. CDR1 ENHRY and CDR2 SYGVKD come from the germline V gene. The CDR3 totals 15 residues. This CDR3 reads CAISEASGRVGEQFF. As DNA, the CDR3 is TGTGCCATCAGTGAGGCTAGCGGACGGGTGGGTGAGCAGTTCTTC.

This chain uses TRBV7-6 with TRBJ2-5; D is perhaps TRBD2 (6 bases). This CDR3 spans 14 amino acids. Trimming left V 2 bases short and J 0 bases short, with 7 bases between. The germline V gene encodes CDR1 SGHVS and CDR2 FNYEAQ. CDR3 protein: CASSLRGNQETQYF. The DNA for the CDR3 is TGTGCCAGCAGCTTACGCGGGAACCAAGAGACCCAGTACTTC. Together with reference TRBV7-6 and TRBJ2-5, the CDR3 gives the full variable domain: GAGVSQSPRYKVTKRGQDVALRCDPISGHVSLYWYRQALGQGPEFLTYFNYEAQQDKSGLPNDRFSAERPEGSISTLTIQRTEQRDSAMYRCASSLRGNQETQYFGPGTRLLVL.

J is TRBJ2-7 and V is TRBV11-1; 10 positions agree with TRBD2. The trim removed 8 bases at V and 7 bases at J, leaving 8 bases unmatched. This CDR3 has 13 amino acids. CDR1 is SGHAT and CDR2 is FQDESV in the germline V gene (reference sequence). The CDR3 coding sequence is TGTGCCAGCTTCCGGACTAGCGGTGGGGAGCAGTACTTC. Its protein product is CASFRTSGGEQYF.

The chain recombines TRBV4-2 with TRBJ1-2, with D possibly matching TRBD1 (6 bases). The CDR3 spans 13 residues. Germline-derived CDR1 and CDR2 are LGHNA and YNFKEQ. V was cut by 1 base and J by 7 bases, with 10 bases left in between. CDR3 amino acids: CASSQVQGSGYTF. CDR3 coding DNA: TGTGCCAGCAGCCAAGTACAGGGTAGTGGCTACACCTTC.

The chain combines TRBV27 with TRBJ2-7; no reliable D call. The CDR3 has 13 residues. Per germline, CDR1 MNHEY and CDR2 SMNVEV (reference sequence). V dropped 0 bases and J dropped 5 bases, with 8 bases sitting between them. CDR3 region: CASSLSQDNEQYF. The CDR3 DNA reads TGTGCCAGCAGTTTATCGCAGGATAACGAGCAGTACTTC.

V is TRBV10-2 and J is TRBJ2-3; TRBD2 aligns across 12 bases. The V gene's germline CDR1 is WSHSY and CDR2 SAAADI. The CDR3 runs to 16 residues. V gave up 7 bases and J gave up 0 bases; unmatched junction bases: 5. CDR3 residues: CASKLLAGGSTDTQYF. The CDR3 DNA is TGCGCCAGCAAATTACTAGCGGGAGGTAGCACAGATACGCAGTATTTT.

The chain has TRBV4-3 and TRBJ2-7; the match to TRBD2 covers 9 bases. After removal of 0 bases from V and 5 bases from J, the junction contained 11 bases not matched to a gene. This CDR3 has 17 residues. Per the germline V gene, CDR1 is LGHNA and CDR2 is YSLEER. The CDR3 protein is CASSQDLLPREGDEQYF. The CDR3 nucleotides are TGCGCCAGCAGCCAAGATTTACTGCCGCGGGAGGGGGACGAGCAGTACTTC.

The gene calls are TRBV27 and TRBJ2-2; a weak D match, TRBD1 (6 bases). Germline V CDR1 and CDR2: MNHEY, SMNVEV (reference sequence). The V end lost 2 bases, the J end lost 8 bases, and 15 bases lay between the germline ends. The CDR3 totals 15 residues. In nucleotides, the CDR3 is TGTGCCAGCAGTTTAGCCGGGACCCAGGGGGGGGAGCTGTTTTTT. This codes for CASSLAGTQGGELFF.

The chain is built from TRBV9 and TRBJ2-1; 8 bases align to TRBD2. Per germline, CDR1 SGDLS and CDR2 YYNGEE. The CDR3 spans 18 residues. After removal of 0 bases from V and 2 bases from J, the junction contained 10 bases not matched to a gene. The CDR3 here is CASSVVALAADPYNEQFF. CDR3 coding DNA: TGTGCCAGCAGCGTAGTGGCACTAGCGGCCGACCCCTACAATGAGCAGTTCTTC. Supplemented by reference TRBV9 and TRBJ2-1, the full variable domain reads DSGVTQTPKHLITATGQRVTLRCSPRSGDLSVYWYQQSLDQGLQFLIQYYNGEERAKGNILERFSAQQFPDLHSELNLSSLELGDSALYFCASSVVALAADPYNEQFFGPGTRLTVL.

The rearrangement links TRBV10-3 to TRBJ2-2, with 7 bases matching TRBD2. Germline CDR1 is ENHRY and CDR2 is SYGVKD. The CDR3 covers 15 residues. J was trimmed by 4 bases and V by 0 bases; bases with no gene match: 2. CDR3 region: CAISESRERTGELFF. The CDR3, as DNA: TGTGCCATCAGTGAGTCGCGGGAGCGCACCGGGGAGCTGTTTTTT.

The chain combines TRBV14 with TRBJ2-7; 8 nucleotides line up with TRBD1. V trimming: 4 bases; J trimming: 6 bases; junction bases outside the gene matches: 5. CDR3 length: 13 amino acids. Germline V gives CDR1 SGHDN, CDR2 FVKESK. The CDR3 coding sequence is TGTGCCAGCAGCCCCCGTACAGGGGGCGAGCAGTACTTC. Amino acid sequence: CASSPRTGGEQYF.

The rearrangement joins TRBV27 to TRBJ2-3; 8 nucleotides agree with TRBD2. V gave up 2 bases and J gave up 2 bases; unmatched junction bases: 6. The CDR3 contains 16 residues. Per the germline V gene, CDR1 is MNHEY and CDR2 is SMNVEV (reference sequence). CDR3 in DNA: TGTGCCAGCAGTTTAGTTAGCGGGGCATTCACAGATACGCAGTATTTT. Translating gives CASSLVSGAFTDTQYF.